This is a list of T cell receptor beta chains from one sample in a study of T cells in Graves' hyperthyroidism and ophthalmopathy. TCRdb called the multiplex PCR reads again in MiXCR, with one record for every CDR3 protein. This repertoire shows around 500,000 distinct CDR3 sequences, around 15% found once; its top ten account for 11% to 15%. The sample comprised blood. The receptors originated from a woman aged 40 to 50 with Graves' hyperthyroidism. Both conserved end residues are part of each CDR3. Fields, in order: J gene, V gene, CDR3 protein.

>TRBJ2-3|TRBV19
CASRSFIGSTDTQYF
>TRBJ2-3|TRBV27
CATGTSVSTDTQYF
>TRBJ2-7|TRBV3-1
CASSLGLAGVSEQYF
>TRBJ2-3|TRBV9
CASSTAGDTQYF
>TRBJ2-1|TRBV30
CAWGGTSRNEQFF
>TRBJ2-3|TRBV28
CASSWLPTSTDTQYF
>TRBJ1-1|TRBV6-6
CASSYGENTEAFF
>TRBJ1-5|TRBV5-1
CASSSTGADQPQHF
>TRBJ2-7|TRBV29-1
CSVDRDGEQYF
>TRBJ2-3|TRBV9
CASSVYMTSTDTQYF
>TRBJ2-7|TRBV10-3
CASGGPDYYEQYF
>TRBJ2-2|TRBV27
CASSSSGIGELFF
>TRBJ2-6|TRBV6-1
CASSPTGGRSGANVLTF
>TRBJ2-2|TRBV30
CAWSVAASGFAGELFF
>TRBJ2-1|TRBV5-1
CASKSSGRDEQFF
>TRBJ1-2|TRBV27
CASSFRAGDIAAYGYTF
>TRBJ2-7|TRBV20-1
CSAGTGGLSYEQYF
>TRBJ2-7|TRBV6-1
CASSRTGGTYEQYF
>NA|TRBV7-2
CASSLAVNPTYEQFF
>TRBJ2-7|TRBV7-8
CASSLSSGVYEQYF
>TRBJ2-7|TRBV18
CASSSDRVDEQYF
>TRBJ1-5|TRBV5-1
CASSLVDQPQHF
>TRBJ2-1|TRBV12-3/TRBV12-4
CASSSGTLDNEQFF
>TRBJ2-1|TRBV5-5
CASSFSSGSINSYNEQFF
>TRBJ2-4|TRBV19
CASSKGQGTKNIQYF